A single sample gave rise to the 21 T cell receptor beta chains below, sequenced in a study of CD4 T cells in relation to SARS-CoV-2 and coronaviruses. Only in-frame clones appear in the TCRdb table, and some are missing; sequencing was by immunoSEQ multiplex PCR. The sample records about 41,000 clones, over 70% being singletons. The antigens these receptors bind are not known. The sample consisted of naive CD4+ T cells from PBMCs, cultured in vitro. The subset is: naive CD4+ T cells isolated by negative enrichment. All receptors derive from an adult with COVID-19.

This rearrangement joins TRBV9 to TRBJ1-4, with D tentatively TRBD1 (6 bases). This CDR3 region has 15 residues. From germline, CDR1 is SGDLS and CDR2 YYNGEE. Trimming took off 4 bases at V and 3 bases at J, with 13 bases between the two ends. CDR3: CASSFRDKPNEKLFF. In nucleotides, the CDR3 is TGTGCCAGCAGCTTCCGGGACAAACCTAATGAAAAACTGTTTTTT.

This clone was picked up a small number of times. V gene TRBV2 combines with J gene TRBJ2-2; the match to TRBD1 covers 11 bases. CDR3 length equals 15 residues. The V segment lost 4 bases and the J segment 4 bases; nucleotides outside the gene matches: 2. CDR1 SNHLY and CDR2 FYNNEI come from the germline V gene. For the CDR3, the DNA is TGTGCCAGCAGTGCGGGACAGGGGGGCACCGGGGAGCTGTTTTTT. Its protein product is CASSAGQGGTGELFF.

The chain combines TRBV27 with TRBJ2-1; 13 positions agree with TRBD2. CDR3 length: 18 amino acids. Germline values: CDR1 MNHEY, CDR2 SMNVEV (reference sequence). Trimming took 5 bases from V and 1 from J; bases not matched to a gene: 8. CDR3 loop: CASSTLAGGPKSYNEQFF. In DNA form, the CDR3 reads TGTGCCAGCAGTACACTAGCGGGAGGGCCTAAATCCTACAATGAGCAGTTCTTC.

The V gene is TRBV24-1, the J gene TRBJ2-1; 13 nucleotides line up with TRBD2. This CDR3 spans 16 amino acids. With V trimmed by 3 bases and J by 4 bases, 2 bases remained unmatched. The germline CDR1 and CDR2 sequences are KGHDR and SFDVKD. The CDR3: CATSDGLAGVYNEQFF. The CDR3 DNA reads as TGTGCCACCAGTGATGGACTAGCGGGAGTTTACAATGAGCAGTTCTTC.

The chain employs TRBV27 and TRBJ2-7, with a possible D match to TRBD2 (6 bases). CDR1 is MNHEY, CDR2 SMNVEV, per germline (reference sequence). The CDR3 runs to 15 residues. V was pared by 3 bases and J by 2 bases, with 14 bases between. Written as DNA, the CDR3 is TGTGCCAGCAGTTTGGTTAGCGGTGGTACCTACGAGCAGTACTTC. It is translated as CASSLVSGGTYEQYF.

This clone has only one observation. V and J are TRBV28 and TRBJ2-1; 7 nucleotides agree with TRBD2. Trimming cost V 4 bases and J 1 base; bases outside gene matches: 7. The CDR3 is 16 amino acids. Germline CDR1 is MDHEN and CDR2 is SYDVKM. The CDR3 loop reads CASSYQWEGSYNEQFF. In nucleotides, the CDR3 is TGTGCCAGCAGTTACCAGTGGGAGGGGTCCTACAATGAGCAGTTCTTC.

V usage is TRBV30 and J usage is TRBJ2-7, with D possibly TRBD2 on 5 matching bases. Trimming stripped 5 bases from V and 0 bases from J, with 11 bases between. The CDR3 is 13 residues long. The V gene's germline CDR1 is GTSNPN and CDR2 SVGIG (reference sequence). The CDR3 region is CAWEQGSSYEQYF. The CDR3 coding sequence is TGTGCCTGGGAACAAGGGAGCTCCTACGAGCAGTACTTC.

The chain is built from TRBV7-2 and TRBJ2-6, with D perhaps TRBD2 (5 bases). V was shortened by 5 bases and J by 0 bases, with 11 bases between the two germline ends. The CDR3 contains 16 residues. Per germline, CDR1 SGHTA and CDR2 FQGNSA. The CDR3, as DNA: TGTGCCAGCAGCCTAACTAGGCACTCTGGGGCCAACGTCCTGACTTTC. It yields the protein CASSLTRHSGANVLTF.

This clone showed up just once. V and J are TRBV7-2 and TRBJ2-7; the match to TRBD2 covers 8 bases. The CDR3 is 17 amino acids. V lost 0 bases, J lost 6 bases, and 13 bases stayed unmatched. Germline CDR1 SGHTA, CDR2 FQGNSA. CDR3 nucleotide sequence: TGTGCCAGCAGCTTAGCCCCGGGGGGGATCTCGACGGGCGAGCAGTACTTC. Translated: CASSLAPGGISTGEQYF.

This clone has a handful of counts. This chain connects TRBV3-1 (or the pseudogene TRBV3-2) to TRBJ2-2, with 13 bases fitting TRBD2. The CDR3 has 19 residues. The V and J ends lost 2 bases and 5 bases, in that order; junction bases with no gene match: 11. Germline V gene data show CDR1 as LGHDT and CDR2 as YNNKEL (reference sequence). The CDR3 nucleotides are TGTGCCAGCAGCCAAAGGACTAGCGGGAGAGGGGGAAAGACCGGGGAGCTGTTTTTT. It yields the protein CASSQRTSGRGGKTGELFF.

The chain couples TRBV2 to TRBJ2-3, with D hard to call. Germline CDR1 SNHLY, CDR2 FYNNEI. The CDR3 is 12 residues long. Trimming pared 2 bases from V and 2 bases from J, leaving 2 bases between. The CDR3 sequence: CASSENTDTQYF. The CDR3 DNA is TGTGCCAGCAGTGAAAACACAGATACGCAGTATTTT.

V is TRBV11-2 and J is TRBJ2-3; the match to TRBD1 covers 7 bases. CDR1 SGHAT and CDR2 FQNNGV come from the germline V gene. The CDR3 spans 15 residues. V lost 4 bases and J lost 4; bases outside the gene matches: 8. The CDR3 protein is CASSSQGTHADTQYF. The CDR3 nucleotides read TGTGCCAGCAGCTCACAGGGGACGCACGCAGATACGCAGTATTTT.

The chain couples TRBV7-9 to TRBJ2-1; D is ambiguous. The CDR3 contains 14 residues. The ends were cut back, 5 bases at V and 2 bases at J, with 10 bases in the middle. Germline values: CDR1 SEHNR, CDR2 FQNEAQ (reference sequence). The CDR3 spells CASSPLTTYNEQFF. The CDR3, as DNA: TGTGCCAGCAGCCCTTTGACGACCTACAATGAGCAGTTCTTC.

J is TRBJ2-7 and V is TRBV11-2; the D gene is possibly TRBD1 (6 bases). Germline V gives CDR1 SGHAT, CDR2 FQNNGV. The germline V and J ends were trimmed by 6 bases and 8 bases, with 20 bases remaining between them. The CDR3 runs 14 residues. CDR3 bases: TGTGCCAGCAGACCCTCTGGACAGACCCTCCAGCAGTACTTC. Translated, it gives CASRPSGQTLQQYF.

This chain links TRBV5-6 with TRBJ2-7; 9 positions agree with TRBD2. The trim removed 0 bases at V and 3 bases at J, leaving 4 bases unmatched. CDR3 length: 15 residues. From germline, CDR1 is SGHDT and CDR2 YYEEEE. This CDR3 reads CASSLALAGNYEQYF. CDR3 bases: TGTGCCAGCAGCTTGGCACTAGCGGGTAACTACGAGCAGTACTTC. The full variable domain, with the rest looked up from reference TRBV5-6 and TRBJ2-7, is DAGVTQSPTHLIKTRGQQVTLRCSPKSGHDTVSWYQQALGQGPQFIFQYYEEEERQRGNFPDRFSGHQFPNYSSELNVNALLLGDSALYLCASSLALAGNYEQYFGPGTRLTVT.

The sample holds one count of this clone. The rearrangement uses TRBV28 and TRBJ2-3; D not resolved. V lost 8 bases to trimming and J lost 5 bases, with 8 bases between them. The CDR3 contains 11 residues. Per the germline V gene, CDR1 is MDHEN and CDR2 is SYDVKM. The CDR3 bases are TGTGCCAGCGGATCTGTAGATACGCAGTATTTT. It codes for CASGSVDTQYF.

The chain recombines TRBV11-3 with TRBJ2-1, with D maybe TRBD2 (6 bases). The CDR3 covers 15 residues. V lost 0 bases and J 5 bases, leaving 11 bases between the germline ends. Per the germline V gene, CDR1 is SGHNT and CDR2 is YENEEA. CDR3 DNA sequence: TGTGCCAGCAGCTTAGACGCGGGACCAAACAATGAGCAGTTCTTC. Translated: CASSLDAGPNNEQFF.

The rearrangement links TRBV7-8 to TRBJ2-1; TRBD2 agrees at 10 bases. This CDR3 is 17 amino acids long. Trimming took 5 bases from V and 5 from J; bases not matched to a gene: 12. Per the germline V gene, CDR1 is SGHVS and CDR2 is FQNEAQ. The CDR3 bases are TGTGCCAGCAGCCTCGGACTCGGACTAGCGGAGAACAATGAGCAGTTCTTC. Translated, it gives CASSLGLGLAENNEQFF.

This chain joins TRBV6-2 or TRBV6-3 and TRBJ2-6; D is perhaps TRBD2 (6 bases). This CDR3 has 16 residues. Trimming removed 2 bases at V and 0 bases at J, with 8 bases between. Germline values: CDR1 MNHEY, CDR2 SVGEGT. CDR3 protein: CASSYLGSSGANVLTF. The CDR3 DNA is TGTGCCAGCAGTTACCTCGGGAGCTCTGGGGCCAACGTCCTGACTTTC.

This clone was seen once. The chain has TRBV6-5 and TRBJ1-2; TRBD1 is a possible D gene (6 bases). V lost 6 bases, J lost 3 bases, and 8 bases lay in between. Per the germline V gene, CDR1 is MNHEY and CDR2 is SVGAGI. This CDR3 comprises 12 residues. The CDR3 DNA sequence: TGTGCCAGCAGCGGACAGTACTATGGCTACACCTTC. Protein product: CASSGQYYGYTF.

V and J are TRBV5-1 and TRBJ2-7, with 9 bases identical to TRBD1. Losses at the gene ends were 4 bases for V and 5 bases for J; bases not matched to a gene: 7. From germline, CDR1 is SGHRS and CDR2 YFSETQ. CDR3 length: 14 amino acids. This chain's CDR3 is CASSLGQGGDEQYF. The CDR3 coding sequence is TGCGCCAGCAGCCTGGGACAGGGAGGCGACGAGCAGTACTTC. Complete variable domain (other parts from reference TRBV5-1 and TRBJ2-7): KAGVTQTPRYLIKTRGQQVTLSCSPISGHRSVSWYQQTPGQGLQFLFEYFSETQRNKGNFPGRFSGRQFSNSRSEMNVSTLELGDSALYLCASSLGQGGDEQYFGPGTRLTVT.